Detailed here is one T cell receptor (beta chain). These data belong to a study of blood T cell repertoires in COVID-19. In the study's own analysis: How many nucleated cells were present was estimated from reference gene primer amplification. Clones were read by immunoSEQ multiplex PCR, and TCRdb kept only the in-frame ones, dropping some. That table is the source of V, J and clone size, and D and trimming were worked out from the DNA. Among tens of thousands of clones listed, about 76% were seen once. CDR1 and CDR2 (germline): WNHNN, SYGVQD (reference sequence). With 6 bases clipped from V and 3 bases from J, the junction kept 8 bases outside the gene matches. This CDR3 has 15 residues.

The source of this sequence is a woman of 80 years or more with active or convalescent COVID-19. V and J are TRBV10-1 and TRBJ2-5; 9 bases are a match to TRBD1. Sequencing input: peripheral blood. DNA of the CDR3: TGCGCCAGCAGCAAGACAGGGGGGATGGAAGAGACCCAGTACTTC. Amino acid sequence: CASSKTGGMEETQYF.